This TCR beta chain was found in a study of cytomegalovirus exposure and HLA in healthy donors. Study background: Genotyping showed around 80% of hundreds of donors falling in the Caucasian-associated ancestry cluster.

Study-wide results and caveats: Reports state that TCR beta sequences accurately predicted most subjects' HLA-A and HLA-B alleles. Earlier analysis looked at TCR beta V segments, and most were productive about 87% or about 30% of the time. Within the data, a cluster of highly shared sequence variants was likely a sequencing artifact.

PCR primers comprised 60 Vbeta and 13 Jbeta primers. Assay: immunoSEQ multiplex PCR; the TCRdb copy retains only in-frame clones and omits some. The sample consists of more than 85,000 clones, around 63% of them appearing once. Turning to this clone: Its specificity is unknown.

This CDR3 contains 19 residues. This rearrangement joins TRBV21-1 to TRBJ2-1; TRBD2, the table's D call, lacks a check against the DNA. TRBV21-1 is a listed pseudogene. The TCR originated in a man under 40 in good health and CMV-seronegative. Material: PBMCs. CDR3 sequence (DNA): TGTGCCAGCAGCAAAGGACGGGCGTGGGGGGGAAAAGACTACAATGAGCAGTTCTTC. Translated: CASSKGRAWGGKDYNEQFF.